Following are 22 T cell receptor beta chains from one sample sequenced in a study of OX40 agonist ivuxolimab in advanced cancers. Only in-frame clones appear in the TCRdb table, and some are missing; sequencing was by immunoSEQ multiplex PCR. This table holds nearly 80,000 clones, about nine tenths found once. The sample was CD4+ or CD8+ T cells sorted from blood, taken in a trial of the OX40 agonist ivuxolimab. Receptor source: an adult with an advanced solid tumor such as melanoma, head and neck, liver or kidney cancer.

V usage is TRBV4-1 and J usage is TRBJ1-6; D ambiguous. The CDR3 totals 14 residues. Trimming shortened V by 1 base and J by 8 bases, and 9 bases separated the two germline ends. Germline V gene data show CDR1 as MGHRA and CDR2 as YSYEKL. The CDR3 reads CASSQVPWDSPLHF. The CDR3 bases are TGCGCCAGCAGCCAAGTCCCCTGGGATTCACCCCTCCACTTT.

The J gene is TRBJ2-7, the V gene TRBV10-1, with D maybe TRBD1 (6 bases). V lost 6 bases to trimming and J lost 7 bases, with 16 bases between them. CDR3 length: 13 residues. The V gene's germline CDR1 is WNHNN and CDR2 SYGVQD (reference sequence). This CDR3 reads CASSSGQSPEQYV. In DNA form, the CDR3 reads TGCGCCAGCAGCAGCGGACAGAGCCCTGAGCAGTACGTC.

The chain joins TRBV30 to TRBJ1-2; a weak D match, TRBD1 (5 bases). V was clipped by 3 bases and J by 5 bases, with 13 bases between them. The CDR3 is made up of 13 amino acids. CDR1 and CDR2 from the germline V gene are GTSNPN and SVGIG (reference sequence). CDR3 sequence (DNA): TGTGCCTGGAGCGCCCCGGGGGGGTATGGCTACACCTTC. Encoded protein: CAWSAPGGYGYTF.

The genes are TRBV9 and TRBJ2-3; 10 bases match TRBD1. Germline CDR1 and CDR2: SGDLS and YYNGEE. The CDR3 length is 17 residues. J lost 5 bases, V lost 2 bases, and 11 bases had no gene match. Here the CDR3 DNA reads TGTGCCAGCAGCGTTGCCCCACCGGGACAGGGGAGAGATACGCAGTATTTT. Translating gives CASSVAPPGQGRDTQYF.

The chain links TRBV16 to TRBJ1-5, with D possibly matching TRBD1 (5 bases). The CDR3 is 15 amino acids. Germline values: CDR1 KGHSY, CDR2 FQNENV. Trimming took 1 base from V and 4 from J, leaving 11 bases between them. The CDR3 here is CASSQLGQENQPQHF. The CDR3 nucleotides are TGTGCCAGCAGCCAATTGGGGCAGGAGAATCAGCCCCAGCATTTT.

The chain uses TRBV6-5 and TRBJ2-7; D is possibly TRBD1 or TRBD2 (5 bases each). CDR3 length equals 14 residues. V was pared by 6 bases and J by 2 bases, with 14 bases between. Germline V gives CDR1 MNHEY, CDR2 SVGAGI. The CDR3 is CASRNRDPTYEQYF. DNA of the CDR3: TGTGCCAGCAGGAACCGGGACCCTACCTACGAGCAGTACTTC.

J is TRBJ2-2 and V is TRBV11-3, with 10 bases lining up with TRBD1. V lost 6 bases and J lost 0; bases outside the gene matches: 4. The CDR3 length is 16 residues. Per the germline V gene, CDR1 is SGHNT and CDR2 is YENEEA. The CDR3 DNA reads TGTGCCAGCAGTCCTGGGACAGGGGCGAACACCGGGGAGCTGTTTTTT. Encoded protein: CASSPGTGANTGELFF.

The chain combines TRBV21-1 with TRBJ1-4. TRBV21-1 is a pseudogene locus. The CDR3 extends over 16 amino acids. The CDR3 spells CASSKARGARNEKLFF. The DNA for the CDR3 is TGTGCCAGCAGCAAAGCGCGAGGGGCCCGTAATGAAAAACTGTTTTTT.

The chain is built from TRBV28 and TRBJ1-2; D gene uncertain. The germline gives CDR1 MDHEN, CDR2 SYDVKM. This CDR3 region has 12 residues. The V end was cut by 5 bases, the J end by 0 bases, with 4 bases between. CDR3 nucleotide sequence: TGTGCCAGCAGTCCACCTAACTATGGCTACACCTTC. Protein sequence: CASSPPNYGYTF.

This rearrangement joins TRBV5-4 to TRBJ1-2, with 9 nucleotides matching TRBD1. This CDR3 is built from 17 residues. The ends lost 4 bases at V and 2 bases at J; junction bases unmatched: 12. The germline CDR1 and CDR2 sequences are SGHNT and YYREEE (reference sequence). For the CDR3, the DNA is TGTGCCAGCAGCAGAGGAGGGACAGGGACCTTAAACTATGGCTACACCTTC. Translated, it gives CASSRGGTGTLNYGYTF. The variable domain in full, completed from reference TRBV5-4 and TRBJ1-2, reads ETGVTQSPTHLIKTRGQQVTLRCSSQSGHNTVSWYQQALGQGPQFIFQYYREEENGRGNFPPRFSGLQFPNYSSELNVNALELDDSALYLCASSRGGTGTLNYGYTFGSGTRLTVV.

This clone was seen only once. This chain joins TRBV5-8 and TRBJ1-1, with D unclear. This CDR3 has 13 residues. Germline V lookup: CDR1 SGHTS, CDR2 YDEGEE. The V end was cut by 4 bases, the J end by 1 base, with 8 bases between. CDR3 sequence: CASSPGWNTEAFF. CDR3 nucleotide sequence: TGTGCCAGCAGCCCGGGGTGGAACACTGAAGCTTTCTTT.

This clone was seen a single time. This rearrangement joins TRBV7-9 to TRBJ2-5, with TRBD2 matching 10 bases. CDR3 length: 14 residues. Trimming removed 2 bases from V and 3 bases from J; junction bases left unmatched: 0. Germline assignment: CDR1 SEHNR and CDR2 FQNEAQ (reference sequence). The CDR3: CASSLTSGEETQYF. The CDR3 nucleotides read TGTGCCAGCAGCTTAACTAGCGGGGAAGAGACCCAGTACTTC.

In this sample, this clone turned up once. The chain employs TRBV5-4 and TRBJ2-1; TRBD2 agrees at 14 bases. Per the germline V gene, CDR1 is SGHNT and CDR2 is YYREEE (reference sequence). The V segment lost 3 bases and the J segment 4 bases; nucleotides outside the gene matches: 9. The CDR3 extends over 18 amino acids. This chain's CDR3 is CASSYSNGLAGGYNEQFF. The CDR3 DNA sequence: TGTGCCAGCAGCTATAGCAACGGACTAGCGGGGGGATACAATGAGCAGTTCTTC.

The chain combines TRBV4-1 with TRBJ2-1, with TRBD1 as a possible D gene (6 bases). Per germline, CDR1 MGHRA and CDR2 YSYEKL. The V and J ends lost 0 bases and 5 bases respectively, with 14 bases between them. This CDR3 comprises 16 residues. CDR3 in amino acids: CASSQDVTGKNNEQFF. Written as DNA, the CDR3 is TGCGCCAGCAGCCAAGATGTCACAGGGAAGAACAATGAGCAGTTCTTC.

The chain combines TRBV6-4 with TRBJ1-2; no firm D call. Trimming stripped 2 bases from V and 4 bases from J, with 11 bases between. Germline loops: CDR1 MRHNA, CDR2 SNTAGT. This CDR3 is built from 14 residues. The CDR3 loop is CASSDRLIFYGYTF. The CDR3 DNA reads TGTGCCAGCAGTGACAGGCTAATTTTCTATGGCTACACCTTC.

The chain uses TRBV28 and TRBJ2-6; D possibly corresponds to TRBD2 (5 bases). Deletions cut 1 base from V and 0 bases from J, with 13 bases between. This CDR3 has 18 residues. Germline V gives CDR1 MDHEN, CDR2 SYDVKM. The CDR3 sequence is CASSLSHTGNSGANVLTF. In DNA, the CDR3 is TGTGCCAGCAGTTTATCTCATACGGGGAACTCTGGGGCCAACGTCCTGACTTTC.

The chain joins TRBV4-1 to TRBJ1-6; 9 bases are a match to TRBD1. Germline V gene data show CDR1 as MGHRA and CDR2 as YSYEKL. V trimming: 0 bases; J trimming: 4 bases; junction bases outside the gene matches: 7. The CDR3 has 18 amino acids. CDR3 nucleotide sequence: TGCGCCAGCAGCCAAGATCAACAGGACAGGGGTTATAATTCACCCCTCCACTTT. This sequence encodes CASSQDQQDRGYNSPLHF.

The chain is built from TRBV14 and TRBJ2-3; TRBD2 matches at 9 bases. Trimming at V came to 3 bases and at J to 5 bases, leaving 9 bases not matched to a gene. Looked up from germline, CDR1 is SGHDN and CDR2 is FVKESK. The CDR3 totals 16 residues. CDR3 in amino acids: CASSQTPAGGRDTQYF. Here the CDR3 DNA reads TGTGCCAGCAGCCAGACCCCAGCGGGGGGAAGAGATACGCAGTATTTT.

This clone appeared a single time. CDR3 region: CASRPSGTGDTGELFF. The CDR3 nucleotides are TGTGCCAGCAGACCGAGCGGGACAGGGGACACCGGGGAGCTGTTTTTT. V is TRBV6-4 and J is TRBJ2-2, with 10 bases matching TRBD1. Germline values: CDR1 MRHNA, CDR2 SNTAGT. There are 16 residues in the CDR3. V shed 6 bases and J 3 bases; nucleotides not matched to a gene: 7.

This rearrangement joins TRBV7-2 to TRBJ2-3; TRBD2 might be the D (5 bases). V was trimmed by 5 bases and J by 8 bases, leaving 14 bases between them. The germline CDR1 and CDR2 sequences are SGHTA and FQGNSA. CDR3 size: 13 residues. The CDR3 loop is CASSPRTVGTQYF. The CDR3 DNA reads as TGTGCCAGCAGCCCCAGGACTGTTGGTACGCAGTATTTT.

DNA for the CDR3: TGTGCCAGCAGTGTTCGGGGGAAATCTTATAGCAATCAGCCCCAGCATTTT. This gives the protein CASSVRGKSYSNQPQHF. The chain couples TRBV28 to TRBJ1-5, with D tentatively TRBD1 (5 bases). Germline CDR1 is MDHEN and CDR2 is SYDVKM. There are 17 residues in the CDR3. The V end was cut by 5 bases, the J end by 0 bases, with 17 bases between.

The chain joins TRBV6-1 to TRBJ1-1, with D possibly matching TRBD1 (5 bases). The CDR3 is 14 amino acids. V lost 9 bases, J lost 2 bases, and 16 bases lay in between. The germline CDR1 and CDR2 sequences are MNHNS and SASEGT. CDR3 loop: CASKITGFNTEAFF. CDR3 nucleotide sequence: TGTGCCAGTAAAATTACAGGATTCAACACTGAAGCTTTCTTT.